This T cell receptor beta chain was recovered during a study of cytomegalovirus exposure and HLA in healthy donors. The study, taken as a whole, reports: Analyses of presence/absence relied on an assumption of roughly uniform sequencing depth across donors.

In the case of this clone: What it binds is not known.

The PCR ran on 60 Vbeta and 13 Jbeta primers. Here immunoSEQ multiplex PCR was the method, and the copy in TCRdb shows in-frame clones only, minus some. The sample shows about 110,000 clones, more than 65% of them seen only once. This CDR3 contains 18 residues. The V and J ends lost 4 bases and 1 base, in that order; junction bases with no gene match: 7. Per the germline V gene, CDR1 is SGHNT and CDR2 is YYREEE (reference sequence). The sequence derives from a male donor in good health and CMV-seronegative. What was sequenced was PBMCs. The J gene is TRBJ2-1, the V gene TRBV5-4; TRBD2 matches 14 bases. The CDR3 here is CASSKGLAGEGSYNEQFF. CDR3 DNA sequence: TGTGCCAGCAGCAAGGGACTAGCGGGAGAGGGATCCTACAATGAGCAGTTCTTC. Supplemented by reference TRBV5-4 and TRBJ2-1, the full variable domain reads ETGVTQSPTHLIKTRGQQVTLRCSSQSGHNTVSWYQQALGQGPQFIFQYYREEENGRGNFPPRFSGLQFPNYSSELNVNALELDDSALYLCASSKGLAGEGSYNEQFFGPGTRLTVL.